This T cell receptor beta chain stems from a study of naive and memory T cell subsets. This clonotype showed up just a few times. The antigen remains unidentified. The ends were cut back, 2 bases at V and 3 bases at J, with 16 bases in the middle. This CDR3 has 16 amino acids. The germline CDR1 and CDR2 sequences are LGHDT and YNNKEL (reference sequence). Overall study results and limits: TCR counts from RNA may reflect activation-linked expression changes. Naive repertoires, especially CD8, held a few larger clonotypes, possibly memory cells re-expressing CD45RA.

An equimolar mix of two oligonucleotides served as the beta constant-region primer for TRBC1 and TRBC2. Four rounds of PCR amplified the ligated cDNA using nested alpha and beta constant-region primers plus SP2. TCRdb analysed the UMI-ligation and nested PCR reads with MiXCR anew, one entry per CDR3 protein. The sample includes around 140,000 distinct CDR3 sequences, approximately 20% of them seen just once. Cells stained for CD3, CD4, CD8, CD45RA and CD27 were sorted into four subsets. The sample comprised naive CD8+ T cells from blood. The V call is TRBV3-1, the J call TRBJ1-1; D is perhaps TRBD1 (6 bases). This sequence originates from a human donor in good health. The CDR3 loop is CASSQQVTGGYTEAFF. Here the CDR3 DNA reads TGTGCCAGCAGCCAACAAGTAACCGGGGGCTACACTGAAGCTTTCTTT. The whole variable domain, remainder taken from reference TRBV3-1 and TRBJ1-1, is DTAVSQTPKYLVTQMGNDKSIKCEQNLGHDTMYWYKQDSKKFLKIMFSYNNKELIINETVPNRFSPKSPDKAHLNLHINSLELGDSAVYFCASSQQVTGGYTEAFFGQGTRLTVV.